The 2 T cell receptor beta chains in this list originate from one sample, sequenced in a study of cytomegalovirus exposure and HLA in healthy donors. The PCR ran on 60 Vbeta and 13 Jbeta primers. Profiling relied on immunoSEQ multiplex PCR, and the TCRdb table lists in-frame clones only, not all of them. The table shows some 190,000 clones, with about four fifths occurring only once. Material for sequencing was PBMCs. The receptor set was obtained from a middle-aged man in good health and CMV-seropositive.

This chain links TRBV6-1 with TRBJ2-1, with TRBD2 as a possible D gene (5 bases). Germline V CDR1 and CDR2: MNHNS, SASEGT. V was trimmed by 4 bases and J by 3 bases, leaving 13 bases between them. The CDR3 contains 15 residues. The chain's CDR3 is CASSGGAGGYNEQFF. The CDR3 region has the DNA TGTGCCAGCAGTGGCGGCGCAGGAGGCTACAATGAGCAGTTCTTC.

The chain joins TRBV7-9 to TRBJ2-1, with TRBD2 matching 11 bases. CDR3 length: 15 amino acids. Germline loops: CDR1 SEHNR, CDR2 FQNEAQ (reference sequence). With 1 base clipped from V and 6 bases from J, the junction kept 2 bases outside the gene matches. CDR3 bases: TGTGCCAGCAGCTTAGGGCTAGCGGGAGGCAATGAGCAGTTCTTC. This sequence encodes CASSLGLAGGNEQFF. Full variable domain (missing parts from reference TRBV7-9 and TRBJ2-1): DTGVSQNPRHKITKRGQNVTFRCDPISEHNRLYWYRQTLGQGPEFLTYFQNEAQLEKSRLLSDRFSAERPKGSFSTLEIQRTEQGDSAMYLCASSLGLAGGNEQFFGPGTRLTVL.